Below, 28 T cell receptor beta chains from the same sample are listed, as sequenced in a study of human T cells and chemical hapten exposure. The time point was: healthy volunteer bleed at 2 weeks. The study extracted total RNA from unfractionated whole blood. A single record per CDR3 protein comes from TCRdb applying MiXCR to the RACE reads. Of about 50,000 distinct CDR3 sequences in the sample, around 4% were seen once. The sample taken for sequencing was whole blood. These receptors originate from a female donor in good health. Some clones in this sample may be carry-over from other donors' samples.

This clonotype was observed many times. This chain links TRBV5-8 with TRBJ2-2; TRBD1 agrees at 10 bases. The CDR3 is 16 residues long. With 4 bases clipped from V and 3 bases from J, the junction kept 6 bases outside the gene matches. CDR1 and CDR2 (germline): SGHTS, YDEGEE. CDR3 loop: CASSRTGGSYTGELFF. CDR3 in DNA: TGTGCCAGCAGCAGGACAGGGGGATCGTACACCGGGGAGCTGTTTTTT.

Sample share makes this clonotype medium-sized. The chain recombines TRBV6-2 or TRBV6-3 with TRBJ1-1, with unresolved D. Trimming pared 0 bases from V and 4 bases from J, leaving 12 bases between. Germline assignment: CDR1 MNHEY and CDR2 SVGEGT. The CDR3 consists of 15 residues. CDR3 in amino acids: CASSYSSEGATEAFF. The CDR3 DNA reads as TGTGCCAGCAGTTACTCCTCTGAGGGAGCCACTGAAGCTTTCTTT.

This clonotype was seen repeatedly, ten times or more. The chain recombines TRBV15 with TRBJ2-1, with 16 bases matching TRBD2. With 7 bases clipped from V and 9 bases from J, the junction kept 3 bases outside the gene matches. Per the germline V gene, CDR1 is LNHNV and CDR2 is YYDKDF (reference sequence). The CDR3 consists of 14 residues. The DNA for the CDR3 is TGTGCCACCAAAGGGACTAGCGGGGGGGTTGAGCAGTTCTTC. Amino acids: CATKGTSGGVEQFF.

This clonotype was seen at least ten times. CDR3 region: CASSYSKQGDPEAFF. Here the CDR3 DNA reads TGTGCCAGCAGTTACTCGAAACAGGGGGACCCTGAAGCTTTCTTT. This sequence joins TRBV6-5 and TRBJ1-1; TRBD1 aligns across 8 bases. The CDR3 contains 15 residues. Germline loops: CDR1 MNHEY, CDR2 SVGAGI. Unmatched junction bases numbered 6, after V lost 0 bases and J lost 6 bases.

This clonotype has a count of ten or more. The chain carries TRBV28 and TRBJ2-3; a possible D gene is TRBD1 (6 bases). Per the germline V gene, CDR1 is MDHEN and CDR2 is SYDVKM. This CDR3 spans 17 amino acids. V was cut by 3 bases and J by 0 bases, with 16 bases left in between. The CDR3 DNA reads as TGTGCCAGCAGTTTGGAGACAGGAGAAATTAGCACAGATACGCAGTATTTT. This encodes CASSLETGEISTDTQYF.

There are many counts of this clonotype. The J gene is TRBJ1-5, the V gene TRBV20-1; D possibly corresponds to TRBD1 (6 bases). This CDR3 comprises 14 residues. The V and J ends lost 0 bases and 10 bases respectively, with 16 bases between them. Germline lookup yields CDR1 DFQATT and CDR2 SNEGSKA (reference sequence). CDR3 bases: TGCAGTGCTAGAGAGGACGGACAGAGCCGTCCCCAGCATTTT. It specifies CSAREDGQSRPQHF.

This clonotype occurred many times. The CDR3 DNA reads as TGTGCCAGCAGCTTAGATACGCAGTATTTT. Translated, it gives CASSLDTQYF. The chain employs TRBV7-9 and TRBJ2-3; D call uncertain. V was trimmed by 1 base and J by 7 bases, leaving 0 bases between them. The CDR3 has 10 amino acids. Germline V CDR1 and CDR2: SEHNR, FQNEAQ (reference sequence).

This clonotype occurred many times. V and J are TRBV24-1 and TRBJ2-1; D is unresolved. The CDR3 totals 13 residues. The ends were cut back, 2 bases at V and 12 bases at J, with 13 bases in the middle. Germline CDR1 and CDR2: KGHDR and SFDVKD. The CDR3 DNA reads TGTGCCACCAGTGATTCCTGGGTTTCTGCGCAGTTCTTC. Translation gives CATSDSWVSAQFF.

This clonotype showed up many times. V usage is TRBV6-5 and J usage is TRBJ1-1; unclear D gene. The V end was cut by 7 bases, the J end by 4 bases, with 16 bases between. Germline CDR1 is MNHEY and CDR2 is SVGAGI. The CDR3 has 14 residues. The CDR3, as DNA: TGTGCCAGCACTCCTCTAGGCTCGGGCACTGAAGCTTTCTTT. It codes for CASTPLGSGTEAFF.

This clonotype was seen at least ten times. The chain employs TRBV11-2 and TRBJ1-2; the match to TRBD1 covers 7 bases. Germline V gene lookup returns CDR1 SGHAT and CDR2 FQNNGV. The CDR3 length is 14 residues. J lost 3 bases, V lost 10 bases, and 11 bases had no gene match. CDR3 region: CANTWTGRDYGYTF. CDR3 nucleotides: TGTGCCAACACGTGGACAGGCCGAGACTATGGCTACACCTTC.

This clonotype was detected many times. The rearrangement links TRBV5-1 to TRBJ1-2; no firm D call. Trimming pared 4 bases from V and 0 bases from J, leaving 10 bases between. This CDR3 contains 14 residues. The germline V gene has CDR1 SGHRS and CDR2 YFSETQ. The CDR3 here is CASSTDLANYGYTF. CDR3 DNA: TGCGCCAGCAGCACAGACCTAGCTAACTATGGCTACACCTTC.

At least ten counts were recorded for this clonotype. The chain links TRBV12-3 or TRBV12-4 to TRBJ1-5, with D possibly matching TRBD1 (5 bases). The CDR3 spans 15 residues. V lost 4 bases, J lost 7 bases, and 17 bases lay in between. In nucleotides, the CDR3 is TGTGCCAGCAGTTCAGGGCAGGGTAGCGGGCAGCCCCAGCATTTT. Encoded protein: CASSSGQGSGQPQHF.

This clonotype was observed many times. The chain combines TRBV12-3 or TRBV12-4 with TRBJ2-4, with D perhaps TRBD2 (6 bases). The CDR3 runs 14 residues. V lost 1 base and J 5 bases, leaving 9 bases between the germline ends. The CDR3 here is CASSLGTIENIQYF. As DNA, the CDR3 is TGTGCCAGCAGTTTAGGGACTATCGAAAACATTCAGTACTTC.

The table lists this clonotype with many counts. The rearrangement links TRBV6-5 to TRBJ1-1, with 8 bases matching TRBD1. Germline CDR1 MNHEY, CDR2 SVGAGI. J lost 4 bases, V lost 0 bases, and 4 bases had no gene match. This CDR3 contains 15 residues. The CDR3 DNA sequence: TGTGCCAGCAGTTACTCCCAGGGGGCAGTCACTGAAGCTTTCTTT. Translation: CASSYSQGAVTEAFF.

This clonotype was counted at least ten times. The chain couples TRBV12-3 or TRBV12-4 to TRBJ2-3; D may be TRBD2 (5 bases). V was pared by 3 bases and J by 2 bases, with 12 bases between. CDR3 length: 15 residues. CDR3 region: CASSLAGSNTDTQYF. CDR3 DNA: TGTGCCAGCAGTTTGGCGGGTTCGAACACAGATACGCAGTATTTT.

This clonotype was recorded many times. The genes are TRBV20-1 and TRBJ1-2; D might be TRBD1 (5 bases). V was clipped by 6 bases and J by 1 base, with 9 bases between them. The germline V gene has CDR1 DFQATT and CDR2 SNEGSKA (reference sequence). This CDR3 is built from 12 residues. CDR3 coding DNA: TGCAGTGCACAACAGGTTAACTATGGCTACACCTTC. This codes for CSAQQVNYGYTF.

CDR3: CASSGISGGGYNEQFF. The CDR3 DNA reads as TGCGCCAGCAGCGGTATCAGCGGGGGGGGGTACAATGAGCAGTTCTTC. The V and J genes are TRBV5-1 and TRBJ2-1; 10 bases line up with TRBD2. CDR1 is SGHRS and CDR2 is YFSETQ in the germline V gene. V gave up 4 bases and J gave up 4 bases; unmatched junction bases: 8. The CDR3 consists of 16 residues.

This clonotype was recorded many times. The chain couples TRBV7-8 to TRBJ1-4; 9 nucleotides line up with TRBD1. Losses at the gene ends were 3 bases for V and 7 bases for J; bases not matched to a gene: 6. Germline-derived CDR1 and CDR2 are SGHVS and FQNEAQ. The CDR3 length is 15 residues. CDR3 in DNA: TGTGCCAGCAGCTTCACAGGGGGCGCGATTGAAAAACTGTTTTTT. It is translated as CASSFTGGAIEKLFF.

This clonotype was detected many times. This rearrangement joins TRBV3-1 to TRBJ2-5; 7 bases are a match to TRBD2. Looked up from germline, CDR1 is LGHDT and CDR2 is YNNKEL (reference sequence). After removal of 5 bases from V and 2 bases from J, the junction contained 2 bases not matched to a gene. The CDR3 has 13 residues. The CDR3 DNA follows: TGTGCCAGCAGCGGACTAGATCAAGAGACCCAGTACTTC. Its translation is CASSGLDQETQYF.

Ten or more counts support this clonotype. Written as DNA, the CDR3 is TGTGCCAGCAGCTTAAGCCACGTGGGACAGCCCCAGCATTTT. It is translated as CASSLSHVGQPQHF. This chain links TRBV7-2 with TRBJ1-5, with no clear D. V gave up 2 bases and J gave up 7 bases, with 12 bases separating them. This CDR3 is 14 amino acids long. Germline-derived CDR1 and CDR2 are SGHTA and FQGNSA.

This clonotype appeared many times. The chain employs TRBV27 and TRBJ2-3, with 10 bases fitting TRBD2. Germline V gene data show CDR1 as MNHEY and CDR2 as SMNVEV (reference sequence). The CDR3 is 13 residues long. Written as DNA, the CDR3 is TGTGCTTCGAGGCTAGCGGGGGCAGATACGCAGTATTTT. Encoded protein: CASRLAGADTQYF.

The table lists this clonotype with many counts. V gene TRBV7-2 combines with J gene TRBJ2-1; maybe TRBD1 (5 bases). The CDR3 contains 16 residues. V gave up 5 bases and J gave up 1 base, with 15 bases separating them. The germline gives CDR1 SGHTA, CDR2 FQGNSA. For the CDR3, the DNA is TGTGCCAGCAGCCCCCTGGGGCTTATTTCCTACAATGAGCAGTTCTTC. Amino acids: CASSPLGLISYNEQFF.

This clonotype was recorded many times. The J gene is TRBJ2-3, the V gene TRBV7-2, with 8 bases identical to TRBD1. The CDR3 length is 19 residues. V shed 1 base and J 3 bases; nucleotides not matched to a gene: 15. Germline CDR1 and CDR2: SGHTA and FQGNSA. CDR3 in DNA: TGTGCCAGCAGCTTAGTGGGGACAGGAAGGGTGGTAAGGACAGATACGCAGTATTTT. It specifies CASSLVGTGRVVRTDTQYF.

Many counts were recorded for this clonotype. The J gene is TRBJ2-5, the V gene TRBV7-2; D might be TRBD2 (5 bases). In germline, CDR1 is SGHTA, CDR2 FQGNSA. The CDR3 has 14 amino acids. V was pared by 0 bases and J by 4 bases, with 9 bases between. This CDR3 reads CASSLANGVETQYF. In DNA form, the CDR3 reads TGTGCCAGCAGCTTAGCGAACGGGGTAGAGACCCAGTACTTC.

This clonotype was counted ten times or more. The genes are TRBV28 and TRBJ2-7, with TRBD1 identical over 9 bases. The CDR3 sequence is 17 residues long. Germline V lookup: CDR1 MDHEN, CDR2 SYDVKM. V shed 1 base and J 1 base; nucleotides not matched to a gene: 8. CDR3 amino acids: CASSLFGDRAKSYEQYF. CDR3 DNA sequence: TGTGCCAGCAGTTTATTCGGGGACAGGGCGAAATCCTACGAGCAGTACTTC.

This clonotype was seen repeatedly, ten times or more. CDR3 DNA sequence: TGCAGCGTACGGACAGGGATAGGCAATGAGCAGTTCTTC. Translated, it gives CSVRTGIGNEQFF. The chain carries TRBV29-1 and TRBJ2-1; 8 nucleotides agree with TRBD1. V gave up 6 bases and J gave up 6 bases; unmatched junction bases: 7. This CDR3 comprises 13 residues. CDR1 is SQVTM and CDR2 is ANQGSEA in the germline V gene.

This clonotype showed up many times. The chain combines TRBV5-1 with TRBJ1-1; maybe TRBD1 (6 bases). Deletions cut 0 bases from V and 5 bases from J, with 11 bases between. CDR1 and CDR2 (germline): SGHRS, YFSETQ. This CDR3 spans 14 amino acids. The CDR3, as DNA: TGCGCCAGCAGCTTGGGAGGGGGAAGAACTGAAGCTTTCTTT. Protein sequence: CASSLGGGRTEAFF.

This clonotype has a handful of counts. The chain carries TRBV5-4 and TRBJ1-2; maybe TRBD1 (5 bases). V lost 2 bases and J 0 bases, leaving 26 bases between the germline ends. The CDR3 is 20 amino acids. CDR1 and CDR2 (germline): SGHNT, YYREEE (reference sequence). The CDR3 DNA reads as TGTGCCAGCAGCTTACGTATCGGGGGAGAGCCCTTCGAAGCTAACTATGGCTACACCTTC. This translates into CASSLRIGGEPFEANYGYTF. Full variable domain (missing parts from reference TRBV5-4 and TRBJ1-2): ETGVTQSPTHLIKTRGQQVTLRCSSQSGHNTVSWYQQALGQGPQFIFQYYREEENGRGNFPPRFSGLQFPNYSSELNVNALELDDSALYLCASSLRIGGEPFEANYGYTFGSGTRLTVV.